This is a list of T cell receptor beta chains from one sample in a study of cytomegalovirus exposure and HLA in healthy donors. Here immunoSEQ multiplex PCR was the method, and the copy in TCRdb shows in-frame clones only, minus some. Here the sample spans 100,000 to 150,000 clones, under 80% being singletons. The specimen was PBMCs. The receptor set was obtained from a woman in her fifties or sixties in good health and CMV-seropositive. The CDR3 runs from the conserved cysteine through the conserved F or W. The D gene is left open where the match is weak. Clone size, where shown, is once, few, many, or a class for clones that have expanded.

clone_size | j_call | d_call | v_call | cdr3_aa | cdr3_nt
- | TRBJ1-1 | - | TRBV27 | CASSLSNRLGGAFF | TGTGCCAGCAGTTTATCTAACCGTCTAGGGGGAGCTTTCTTT
once | TRBJ2-7 | - | TRBV5-1 | CASSSGFGGRMEGEQYF | TGCGCCAGCAGCTCCGGTTTTGGTGGGAGAATGGAGGGCGAGCAGTACTTC
- | TRBJ2-7 | TRBD1 | TRBV5-4 | CASSAGTGKYEQYF | TGTGCCAGCAGCGCCGGGACAGGGAAATACGAGCAGTACTTC
- | TRBJ2-5 | - | TRBV7-2 | CASSLQGLAETQYF | TGTGCCAGCAGCTTACAGGGGTTGGCAGAGACCCAGTACTTC
- | TRBJ2-7 | - | TRBV7-9 | CASSQFGGGDEQYF | TGTGCCAGCAGCCAGTTTGGGGGGGGCGACGAGCAGTACTTC
- | TRBJ1-2 | TRBD1 | TRBV2 | CASSGLDRASYGYTF | TGTGCCAGCAGCGGATTAGACAGGGCCTCCTATGGCTACACCTTC
- | TRBJ1-4 | - | TRBV7-9 | CASSLSRADEKLFF | TGTGCCAGCAGCTTAAGCAGGGCGGATGAAAAACTGTTTTTT
- | TRBJ1-5 | - | TRBV5-1 | CASSVGGGEQPQHF | TGCGCCAGCAGCGTAGGGGGTGGGGAGCAGCCCCAGCATTTT
- | TRBJ1-4 | - | TRBV19 | CASSIGGVEKLFF | TGTGCCAGTAGTATCGGGGGAGTTGAAAAACTGTTTTTT
- | TRBJ1-6 | - | TRBV5-1 | CASSLQDGNSPLHF | TGCGCCAGCAGCCTACAGGACGGTAATTCACCCCTCCACTTT
- | TRBJ1-4 | - | TRBV4-3 | CASSQGVGARTTNEKLFF | TGCGCCAGCAGCCAGGGGGTGGGGGCCAGAACAACTAATGAAAAACTGTTTTTT
- | TRBJ1-5 | - | TRBV28 | CASSEGDRPQHF | TGTGCCAGCAGTGAGGGGGATCGGCCCCAGCATTTT
- | TRBJ1-2 | - | TRBV28 | CASSLEGAYGYTF | TGTGCCAGCAGTTTAGAAGGGGCGTATGGCTACACCTTC
- | TRBJ1-1 | TRBD1 | TRBV5-1 | CASSSGQLNTEAFF | TGCGCCAGCAGCTCGGGACAGTTGAACACTGAAGCTTTCTTT
few | TRBJ2-7 | TRBD1 | TRBV4-2 | CASSQRPDRGDEQYF | TGTGCCAGCAGCCAAAGACCCGACAGGGGCGACGAGCAGTACTTC